This TCR beta chain is from a study of PD-1 blockade in classical Hodgkin lymphoma (TCRdb year 2020). Regarding the research as a whole: Nivolumab dosing was 3 mg/kg intravenously every 2 weeks, continuing until either disease progression or unacceptable toxicity. To define a peripheral blood immune signature of response to PD-1 blockade in classical Hodgkin lymphoma, the study combined TCR beta sequencing with CyTOF. Study-wide findings and limitations: The study was limited to a single clinical trial cohort, and causes of repertoire differences, possibly disease activity or prior therapy, remained undefined. CD4+ but not CD8+ TCR diversity rose significantly by C4D1 (p=0.0027 vs p=0.16), most apparent in complete responders (p=0.02). Baseline TCR diversity was reported to be lower in newly diagnosed patients than in healthy donors, and even lower in relapsed/refractory patients. Trial patients with a complete response had baseline diversity similar to that of newly diagnosed patients, while partial responders and progressors had significantly lower diversity. Patients starting nivolumab less than 1 year after ASCT had lower diversity and were excluded from later analyses to avoid confounding by immune reconstitution.

The Qiagen DNeasy kit was used to extract genomic DNA from unsorted PBMCs and from the negatively selected CD4+ and CD8+ fractions. Amplification of TCR beta CDR3 regions was done by immunoSEQ multiplex PCR with primers that anneal to V and J segments. Amplification bias was minimized using a synthetic immune receptor repertoire, and residual bias was removed computationally after sequencing. The study's own analysis went as follows. Custom Python scripts were used to quantify repertoire diversity as the Shannon entropy index. Unsorted, CD4+ and CD8+ repertoires were analyzed separately, except for combined analyses in which CD4+ and CD8+ sequences were merged in silico. Clonal expansion was defined as at least a 2-fold frequency increase after treatment relative to C1D1, with a pseudocount of 0.5 for undetected baseline clones. Singleton clones were defined as clones with 0 or 1 copy at C1D1, and non-singleton clones were defined as clones with 2 or more copies. Clones expanded in unsorted samples were annotated as CD4+, CD8+ or unknown by matching protein sequences in sorted samples from the same patient. Wilcoxon tests on paired samples were used to test diversity changes from C1D1 to C4D1. Imported from immuneACCESS, the table was reduced by TCRdb to in-frame sequences with V and J called. These copies leave out some clones; in studies compared against another copy, an unresolved V gene accounts for under half, and the cause of the remainder is not known. That table gives V, J and clone size, and the DNA gave D and trimming. This sample gives about 20,000 clones in total; roughly 80% of them show up just once. Just under 7.5% of the sample rests with the top ten.

This clone was counted a few times. The target of this receptor is not known. No much larger clone exists at a distance of one base, and base qualities are not known. Sample time point, as interpreted from the label and publication: cycle 4 day 1 (C4D1), after 5 to 7 weeks of nivolumab. Every trial patient had relapsed following autologous stem cell transplantation, and prior brentuximab vedotin exposure was what differed among cohorts A, B and C. Using a Miltenyi CD8+ T cell isolation kit, CD8+ T cells were purified from thawed PBMCs through magnetic negative selection. The trial cohort was composed of 56 patients with relapsed/refractory classical Hodgkin lymphoma, for whom complete response, partial response or progressive disease was recorded as best overall response. In the multi-cohort phase II CheckMate 205 trial, trial patients received single-agent nivolumab. An independent review committee assessed best overall response by applying the 2007 International Working Group response criteria. PBMCs from the trial were collected at three points: immediately before nivolumab initiation (C1D1), and during therapy at cycle 2 day 1 and cycle 4 day 1. After peripheral blood was drawn into 8 mL Vacutainer Cell Preparation Tubes, PBMCs were isolated by centrifugation and then cryopreserved. Purified CD4+ and CD8+ fractions were prepared only for cases where an additional PBMC sample was available. Magnetically labelled cells were removed on LS columns in a quadroMACS separator, and the flow-through was retained as the purified fraction.

The CDR3 runs 12 residues from the cysteine to the phenylalanine. Left in the record is the CDR3 DNA by itself, 36 bases read in frame from the first base. Cut back by 7 bases and 8 bases, the V and J ends lie 15 bases apart. CDR1 and CDR2 were assigned from the germline V gene as SGDLS and YYNGEE. The source of this sequence is a human donor with classical Hodgkin lymphoma. The source was CD8+ T cells from blood, collected before the fourth cycle of nivolumab. Here the chain combines TRBV9 and TRBJ1-2; TRBD1 is perhaps the D gene, given 6 matching bases. The nucleotide sequence reads TGTGCCAGCGCGGGGGCCGAGGGAGGCTACACCTTC. Translated, it reads CASAGAEGGYTF.